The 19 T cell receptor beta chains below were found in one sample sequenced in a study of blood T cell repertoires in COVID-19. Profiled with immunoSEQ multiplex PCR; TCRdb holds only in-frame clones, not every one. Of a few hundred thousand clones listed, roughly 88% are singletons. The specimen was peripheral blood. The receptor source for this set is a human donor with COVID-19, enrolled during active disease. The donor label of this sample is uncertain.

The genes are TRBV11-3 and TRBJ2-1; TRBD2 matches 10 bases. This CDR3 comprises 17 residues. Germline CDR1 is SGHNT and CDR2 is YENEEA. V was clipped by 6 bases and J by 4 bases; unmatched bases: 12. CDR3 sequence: CASSLQTGTSAYNEQFF. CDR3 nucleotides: TGTGCCAGCAGTCTCCAAACTGGGACTAGCGCTTACAATGAGCAGTTCTTC.

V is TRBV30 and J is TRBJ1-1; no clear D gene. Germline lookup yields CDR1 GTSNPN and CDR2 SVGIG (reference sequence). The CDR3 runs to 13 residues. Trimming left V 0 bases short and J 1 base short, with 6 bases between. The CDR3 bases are TGTGCCTGGAGTGTACATGGGAACACTGAAGCTTTCTTT. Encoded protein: CAWSVHGNTEAFF.

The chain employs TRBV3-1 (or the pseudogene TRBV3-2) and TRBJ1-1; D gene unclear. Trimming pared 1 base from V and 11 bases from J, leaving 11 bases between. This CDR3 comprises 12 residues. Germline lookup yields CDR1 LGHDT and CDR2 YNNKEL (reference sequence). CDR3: CASSQVPGRAFF. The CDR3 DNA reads TGTGCCAGCAGCCAAGTTCCAGGCAGGGCTTTCTTT.

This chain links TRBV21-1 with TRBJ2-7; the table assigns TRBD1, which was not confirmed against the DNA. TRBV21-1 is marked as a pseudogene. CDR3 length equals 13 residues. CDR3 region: CATNSGQIYEQYF. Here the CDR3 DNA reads TGTGCCACCAATTCAGGTCAAATCTACGAGCAGTACTTC.

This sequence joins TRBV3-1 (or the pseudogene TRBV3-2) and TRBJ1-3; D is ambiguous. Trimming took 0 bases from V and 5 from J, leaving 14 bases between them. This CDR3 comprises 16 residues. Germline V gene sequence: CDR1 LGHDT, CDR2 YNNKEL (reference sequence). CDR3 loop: CASSQENLLPRNTIYF. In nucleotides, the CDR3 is TGTGCCAGCAGCCAAGAGAATCTGCTCCCTAGAAACACCATATATTTT.

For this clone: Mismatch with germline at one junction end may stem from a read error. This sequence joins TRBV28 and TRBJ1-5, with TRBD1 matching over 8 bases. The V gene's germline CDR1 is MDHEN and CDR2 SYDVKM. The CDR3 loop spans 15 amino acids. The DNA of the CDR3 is TGTGCCAGCAGTTTCCGGGACAGGTTTCGTCAGGCCCAGCATTTT. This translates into CASSFRDRFRQAQHF.

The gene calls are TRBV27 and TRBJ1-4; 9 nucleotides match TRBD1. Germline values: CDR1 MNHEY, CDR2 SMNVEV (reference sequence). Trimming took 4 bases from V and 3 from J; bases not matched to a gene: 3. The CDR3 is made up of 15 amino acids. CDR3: CASSSDRGANEKLFF. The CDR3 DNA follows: TGTGCCAGCAGTTCCGACAGGGGGGCTAATGAAAAACTGTTTTTT.

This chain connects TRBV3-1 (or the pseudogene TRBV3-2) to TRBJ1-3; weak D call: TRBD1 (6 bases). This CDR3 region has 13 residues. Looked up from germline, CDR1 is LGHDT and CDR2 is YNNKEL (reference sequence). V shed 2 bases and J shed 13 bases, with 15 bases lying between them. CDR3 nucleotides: TGTGCCAGCAGCCAAACCCCTCCCAGGGGAATATATTTT. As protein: CASSQTPPRGIYF.

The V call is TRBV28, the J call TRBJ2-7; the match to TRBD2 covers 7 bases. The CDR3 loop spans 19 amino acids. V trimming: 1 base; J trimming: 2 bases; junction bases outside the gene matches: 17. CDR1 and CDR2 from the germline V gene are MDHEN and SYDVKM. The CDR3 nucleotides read TGTGCCAGCAGTTTATACTCTATAGGCGCGGCGGGAGAGACCTACGAGCAGTACTTC. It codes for CASSLYSIGAAGETYEQYF.

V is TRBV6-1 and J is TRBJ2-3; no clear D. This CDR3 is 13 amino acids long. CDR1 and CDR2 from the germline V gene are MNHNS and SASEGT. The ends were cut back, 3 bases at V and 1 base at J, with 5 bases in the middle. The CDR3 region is CASSEQGTDTQYF. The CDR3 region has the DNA TGTGCCAGCAGTGAGCAGGGCACAGATACGCAGTATTTT.

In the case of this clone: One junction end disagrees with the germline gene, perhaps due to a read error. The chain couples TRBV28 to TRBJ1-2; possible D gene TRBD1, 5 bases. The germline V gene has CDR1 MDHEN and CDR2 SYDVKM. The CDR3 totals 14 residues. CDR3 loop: CASSFRRTGSVGVF. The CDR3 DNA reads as TGTGCCAGCAGTTTTAGACGGACGGGCTCGGTAGGGGTCTTC.

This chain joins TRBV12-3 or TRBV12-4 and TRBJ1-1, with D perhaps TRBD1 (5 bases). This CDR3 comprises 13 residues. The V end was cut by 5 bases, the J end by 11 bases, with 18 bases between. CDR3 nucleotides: TGTGCCAGCAGTCAGACCCGGACGGGGGAGGCTTTCTTT. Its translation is CASSQTRTGEAFF.

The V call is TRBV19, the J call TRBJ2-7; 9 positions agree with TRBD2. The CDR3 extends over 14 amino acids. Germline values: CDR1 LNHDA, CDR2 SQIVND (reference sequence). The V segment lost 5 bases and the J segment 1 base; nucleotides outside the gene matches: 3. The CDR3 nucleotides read TGTGCCAGTAGTGACCTAGCGGGATCCTACGAGCAGTACTTC. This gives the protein CASSDLAGSYEQYF.

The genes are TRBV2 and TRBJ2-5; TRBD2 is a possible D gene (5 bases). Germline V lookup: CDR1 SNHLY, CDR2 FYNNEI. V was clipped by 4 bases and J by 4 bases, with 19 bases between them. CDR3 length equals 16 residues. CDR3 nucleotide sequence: TGTGCCAGCAGTGTTGGGTACGCGTTCCGGGGAGAGACCCAGTACTTC. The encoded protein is CASSVGYAFRGETQYF.

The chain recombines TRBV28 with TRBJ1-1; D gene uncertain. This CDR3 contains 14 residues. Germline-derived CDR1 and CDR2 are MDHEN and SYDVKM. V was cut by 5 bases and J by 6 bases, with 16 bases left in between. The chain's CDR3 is CASSGGRDVAEAFF. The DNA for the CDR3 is TGTGCCAGCAGTGGAGGACGTGATGTTGCTGAAGCTTTCTTT.

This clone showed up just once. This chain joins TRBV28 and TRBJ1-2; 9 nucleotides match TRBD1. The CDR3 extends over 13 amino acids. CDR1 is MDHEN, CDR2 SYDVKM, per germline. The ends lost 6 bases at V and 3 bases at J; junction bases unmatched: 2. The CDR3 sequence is CASRRDRDYGYTF. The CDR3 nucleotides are TGTGCCAGCAGGAGGGACAGGGACTATGGCTACACCTTC.

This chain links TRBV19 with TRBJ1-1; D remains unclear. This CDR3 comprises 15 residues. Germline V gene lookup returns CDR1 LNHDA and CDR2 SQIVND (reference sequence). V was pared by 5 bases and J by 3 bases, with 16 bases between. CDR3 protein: CASSPWPTRDTEAFF. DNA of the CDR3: TGTGCCAGTAGTCCCTGGCCTACGAGGGACACTGAAGCTTTCTTT.

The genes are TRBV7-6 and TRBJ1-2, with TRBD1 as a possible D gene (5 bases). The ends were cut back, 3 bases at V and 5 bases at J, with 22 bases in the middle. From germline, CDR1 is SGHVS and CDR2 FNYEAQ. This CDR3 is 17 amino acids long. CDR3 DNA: TGTGCCAGCAGCTTGGGAGGTGCGGGACCAAATTTTTATGGCTACACCTTC. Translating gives CASSLGGAGPNFYGYTF.

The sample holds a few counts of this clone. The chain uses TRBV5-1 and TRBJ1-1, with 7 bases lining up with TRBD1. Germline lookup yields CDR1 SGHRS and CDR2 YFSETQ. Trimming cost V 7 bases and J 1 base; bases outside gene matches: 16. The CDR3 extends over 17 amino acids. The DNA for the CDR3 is TGCGCCAGCGGCCAAACAGGGGCCCCAAAGACGAACACTGAAGCTTTCTTT. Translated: CASGQTGAPKTNTEAFF.